What follows are 30 T cell receptor beta chains derived from one specimen sequenced in a study of blood T cells in healthy people across ages. The use of a sample-barcoded 5' primer and a J-beta primer mix characterized a second PCR of roughly 7 to 12 cycles. TCRdb re-analysed the 5' RACE reads in MiXCR, keeping a single row per CDR3 protein. The profile shows 1.5 million to 2 million distinct CDR3 sequences, about 50% of them singletons. The sample comprised blood. These TCRs come from a woman in her thirties or forties in good health.

The J gene is TRBJ1-1, the V gene TRBV20-1; D gene unclear. This CDR3 contains 10 residues. Between the trimmed V and J ends, which lost 6 bases and 7 bases, there was a span of 9 bases. Germline V lookup: CDR1 DFQATT, CDR2 SNEGSKA (reference sequence). The DNA of the CDR3 is TGCAGTGCCTACGAAAATGAAGCTTTCTTT. It specifies CSAYENEAFF.

The chain couples TRBV11-2 to TRBJ2-5, with D possibly called TRBD1 or TRBD2 (6 bases each). The CDR3 totals 17 residues. V lost 5 bases to trimming and J lost 5 bases, with 24 bases between them. The V gene's germline CDR1 is SGHAT and CDR2 FQNNGV. The CDR3 loop is CASSPVGGGRLGETQYF. For the CDR3, the DNA is TGTGCCAGCAGCCCGGTTGGAGGGGGGAGGCTGGGGGAGACCCAGTACTTC.

This clonotype was counted a single time. One end of the junction varies from germline; a read error may be responsible. The rearrangement uses TRBV7-2 and TRBJ2-5, with TRBD2 matching over 10 bases. Germline V lookup: CDR1 SGHTA, CDR2 FQGNSA. This CDR3 contains 16 residues. CDR3 in amino acids: CACSLGQRGGLETQYF. The DNA for the CDR3 is TGTGCCTGCAGCTTAGGGCAGCGGGGGGGTTTAGAGACCCAGTACTTC. The whole variable domain, filled in from reference TRBV7-2 and TRBJ2-5, reads GAGVSQSPSNKVTEKGKDVELRCDPISGHTALYWYRQSLGQGLEFLIYFQGNSAPDKSGLPSDRFSAERTGGSVSTLTIQRTQQEDSAVYLCACSLGQRGGLETQYFGPGTRLLVL.

J is TRBJ2-1 and V is TRBV6-6, with 10 bases identical to TRBD2. The CDR3 contains 15 residues. The germline gives CDR1 MNHNY, CDR2 SVGAGI (reference sequence). After removal of 4 bases from V and 8 bases from J, the junction contained 8 bases not matched to a gene. DNA of the CDR3: TGTGCCAGCAGTTTAAGCGGGGGGGCCAAGGATGAGCAGTTCTTC. Translation gives CASSLSGGAKDEQFF.

This clonotype was detected a few times. V is TRBV29-1 and J is TRBJ1-2; possibly TRBD1 for D (5 bases). The CDR3 is 12 residues long. CDR1 and CDR2 from the germline V gene are SQVTM and ANQGSEA. Trimming left V 3 bases short and J 8 bases short, with 13 bases between. For the CDR3, the DNA is TGCAGCGTTGATAGAGGGGCCCAAGGCTACACCTTC. Its translation is CSVDRGAQGYTF.

V is TRBV6-5 and J is TRBJ2-6, with 9 positions matching TRBD1. The CDR3 is 16 amino acids. The junction had 7 bases not matched to a gene; V was cut back by 7 bases and J by 3 bases. Germline CDR1 and CDR2: MNHEY and SVGAGI. CDR3 sequence (DNA): TGTGCCAGCAAGGACAGGGGAGTAGGTGGGGCCAACGTCCTGACTTTC. Translation gives CASKDRGVGGANVLTF.

This clonotype was detected a few times. The rearrangement links TRBV5-1 to TRBJ2-1; 7 nucleotides line up with TRBD2. Germline CDR1 SGHRS, CDR2 YFSETQ. The CDR3 is 13 amino acids. With V trimmed by 4 bases and J by 9 bases, 7 bases remained unmatched. The DNA for the CDR3 is TGCGCCAGCAGCGAGACTAGCATCGGTGAGCAGTTCTTC. Amino acids: CASSETSIGEQFF.

This clonotype was observed once. The chain uses TRBV3-1 and TRBJ2-1; D unclear. Looked up from germline, CDR1 is LGHDT and CDR2 is YNNKEL (reference sequence). V was shortened by 2 bases and J by 6 bases, with 8 bases between the two germline ends. The CDR3 spans 13 residues. CDR3 in amino acids: CASSQWAPNEQFF. DNA of the CDR3: TGTGCCAGCAGCCAATGGGCCCCCAATGAGCAGTTCTTC.

The chain has TRBV7-2 and TRBJ2-1; 9 bases match TRBD1. CDR1 is SGHTA and CDR2 is FQGNSA in the germline V gene. With V trimmed by 1 base and J by 14 bases, 9 bases remained unmatched. CDR3 length equals 14 residues. The chain's CDR3 is CASSLGGQGRKEFF. DNA of the CDR3: TGTGCCAGCAGCTTAGGGGGACAGGGACGAAAGGAGTTCTTC.

The V gene is TRBV7-2, the J gene TRBJ2-1, with no clear D. Germline CDR1 reads SGHTA; CDR2 reads FQGNSA. The CDR3 sequence is 14 residues long. Trimming shortened V by 1 base and J by 1 base, and 5 bases separated the two germline ends. CDR3 loop: CASSLDLSYNEQFF. In DNA, the CDR3 is TGTGCCAGCAGCTTAGACCTATCCTACAATGAGCAGTTCTTC.

J is TRBJ2-3 and V is TRBV20-1, with D perhaps TRBD2 (6 bases). Trimming took 5 bases from V and 2 from J, leaving 14 bases between them. Germline lookup yields CDR1 DFQATT and CDR2 SNEGSKA (reference sequence). This CDR3 contains 14 residues. CDR3 sequence: CSAWTGSFTDTQYF. The CDR3 region has the DNA TGCAGTGCTTGGACCGGGAGCTTCACAGATACGCAGTATTTT.

The rearrangement joins TRBV4-3 to TRBJ1-2, with D perhaps matching TRBD1 (6 bases). The CDR3 totals 13 residues. V lost 6 bases, J lost 2 bases, and 10 bases lay in between. Per the germline V gene, CDR1 is LGHNA and CDR2 is YSLEER. The DNA for the CDR3 is TGCGCCAGCAGACCCGACAGGAACTATGGCTACACCTTC. It is translated as CASRPDRNYGYTF.

The V and J genes are TRBV18 and TRBJ2-3; D is possibly TRBD1 (5 bases). The V end was cut by 2 bases, the J end by 5 bases, with 14 bases between. The V gene's germline CDR1 is KGHSH and CDR2 LQKENI. The CDR3 contains 15 residues. For the CDR3, the DNA is TGTGCCAGCTCACCAGACCGACAGCCGAAAGATACGCAGTATTTT. Its translation: CASSPDRQPKDTQYF.

V usage is TRBV6-1 and J usage is TRBJ1-6; TRBD1 might be the D (5 bases). V gave up 6 bases and J gave up 13 bases, with 19 bases separating them. From germline, CDR1 is MNHNS and CDR2 SASEGT. The CDR3 contains 14 residues. CDR3 nucleotides: TGTGCCAGCAGCGAGGGACCAAGAAGGGCGCCCCTCCACTTT. This encodes CASSEGPRRAPLHF.

This clonotype was recorded a few times. The rearrangement uses TRBV7-2 and TRBJ2-1, with D possibly TRBD1 on 5 matching bases. This CDR3 comprises 14 residues. V lost 2 bases, J lost 8 bases, and 13 bases lay in between. Germline V gene data show CDR1 as SGHTA and CDR2 as FQGNSA. CDR3 loop: CASSLQGQSDEQFF. For the CDR3, the DNA is TGTGCCAGCAGCTTACAGGGTCAATCAGATGAGCAGTTCTTC.

Concerning this clonotype: Mismatch with germline at one junction end may stem from a read error. V gene TRBV7-8 combines with J gene TRBJ2-5, with D tentatively TRBD1 (5 bases). The J call may be mistaken, given a closer DNA end match to TRBJ2-7. CDR1 and CDR2 (germline): SGHVS, FQNEAQ. This CDR3 is 14 amino acids long. Written as DNA, the CDR3 is TGTGCCGGCAGCCAACCGACAGATACCTACGAGCAGTACTTC. It codes for CAGSQPTDTYEQYF.

The table lists this clonotype with a few counts. The J gene is TRBJ1-2, the V gene TRBV7-9; 8 nucleotides line up with TRBD1. The CDR3 length is 16 residues. V dropped 4 bases and J dropped 1; count of bases not matched to a gene: 8. Germline CDR1 SEHNR, CDR2 FQNEAQ (reference sequence). The CDR3 sequence: CASSSPDRVYNYGYTF. CDR3 nucleotide sequence: TGTGCCAGCAGCTCCCCGGACAGGGTTTATAACTATGGCTACACCTTC.

A word on this clonotype: A clone one base away is much larger, so this may be a read error. The J gene is TRBJ2-5, the V gene TRBV5-6, with no clear D. The J call is in doubt because the DNA end fits TRBJ2-1 better. Germline V gene data show CDR1 as SGHDT and CDR2 as YYEEEE. The CDR3 is made up of 15 amino acids. The CDR3 region has the DNA TGTGCCAGCAGCTTACTCGGGTTGTACCAAGAGACCCAGTTCTTC. This gives the protein CASSLLGLYQETQFF.

The chain recombines TRBV5-1 with TRBJ2-6; 10 nucleotides match TRBD1. This CDR3 spans 17 amino acids. Germline trimming cut 3 bases from V and 2 bases from J; bases unmatched to any gene: 5. Germline values: CDR1 SGHRS, CDR2 YFSETQ. The CDR3 DNA reads TGCGCCAGCAGCTATCAGACAGGGGGCACTGGGGCCAACGTCCTGACTTTC. It codes for CASSYQTGGTGANVLTF.

On this clonotype itself: A read error may be the cause here, since a much bigger clone is one base away. The chain uses TRBV12-3 or TRBV12-4 and TRBJ2-7, with a tentative D call TRBD1 (6 bases). There are 13 residues in the CDR3. V was clipped by 7 bases and J by 0 bases, with 10 bases between them. The CDR3 sequence is CASNTGSSYEQYF. The CDR3 DNA sequence: TGTGCCAGCAATACAGGGAGCTCCTACGAGCAGTACTTC.

The gene calls are TRBV6-5 and TRBJ1-5; tentatively, D is TRBD1 (6 bases). V was cut by 6 bases and J by 3 bases, with 15 bases left in between. Germline lookup yields CDR1 MNHEY and CDR2 SVGAGI. The CDR3 totals 15 residues. The CDR3 loop is CASRPETGDNQPQHF. CDR3 in DNA: TGTGCCAGCAGACCGGAGACAGGCGACAATCAGCCCCAGCATTTT.

In its sample, this clonotype was seen a few times. V usage is TRBV5-1 and J usage is TRBJ2-1; 7 bases are shared with TRBD1. Trimming removed 2 bases from V and 4 bases from J; junction bases left unmatched: 3. Germline CDR1 reads SGHRS; CDR2 reads YFSETQ. This CDR3 has 14 amino acids. The CDR3 reads CASSFGTEYNEQFF. The CDR3 DNA reads as TGCGCCAGCAGCTTCGGGACAGAGTACAATGAGCAGTTCTTC.

This clonotype has a handful of counts. The chain uses TRBV20-1 and TRBJ2-1; D perhaps matches TRBD2 (6 bases). Germline V gives CDR1 DFQATT, CDR2 SNEGSKA (reference sequence). The CDR3 has 16 amino acids. Deletions cut 1 base from V and 2 bases from J, with 15 bases between. CDR3 residues: CSARGRDLLTYNEQFF. CDR3 bases: TGCAGTGCTAGAGGGAGGGACCTCCTAACCTACAATGAGCAGTTCTTC.

The chain joins TRBV2 to TRBJ2-7, with 14 bases aligning to TRBD2. Trimming at V came to 8 bases and at J to 7 bases, leaving 22 bases not matched to a gene. CDR3 length equals 19 residues. Germline CDR1 SNHLY, CDR2 FYNNEI. CDR3 residues: CASGSGLAGALSSYNEQYF. The CDR3 DNA sequence: TGTGCCAGCGGATCGGGACTAGCGGGGGCCCTGAGCTCCTACAATGAGCAGTACTTC.

This clonotype was recorded only once. V and J are TRBV12-5 and TRBJ2-1; 7 nucleotides agree with TRBD1. CDR3 size: 15 residues. The germline V gene encodes CDR1 LGHNT and CDR2 FRNRAP. V lost 6 bases to trimming and J lost 2 bases; unmatched junction nucleotides: 7. As DNA, the CDR3 is TGTGCTAGTGGACTGGGACAGAGCCCCTACAATGAGCAGTTCTTC. Protein sequence: CASGLGQSPYNEQFF.

The rearrangement uses TRBV20-1 and TRBJ1-4; TRBD1 agrees at 10 bases. There are 15 residues in the CDR3. Per germline, CDR1 DFQATT and CDR2 SNEGSKA (reference sequence). The J segment lost 8 bases and the V segment lost 3 bases, leaving 9 bases of the junction unmatched. For the CDR3, the DNA is TGCAGTGCTAGGACATCCCGGGACAGGGGAGAAAAACTGTTTTTT. Translation: CSARTSRDRGEKLFF.

The rearrangement joins TRBV15 to TRBJ2-3; 7 nucleotides line up with TRBD2. With V trimmed by 4 bases and J by 2 bases, 12 bases remained unmatched. This CDR3 has 17 residues. CDR1 and CDR2 (germline): LNHNV, YYDKDF (reference sequence). Written as DNA, the CDR3 is TGTGCCACCAGCAAGGGAGGGGCCAAAAAAAACACAGATACGCAGTATTTT. Protein sequence: CATSKGGAKKNTDTQYF.

The chain uses TRBV9 and TRBJ2-3; D remains unclear. The CDR3 is 16 amino acids. The V end was cut by 0 bases, the J end by 0 bases, with 11 bases between. Germline loops: CDR1 SGDLS, CDR2 YYNGEE. In nucleotides, the CDR3 is TGTGCCAGCAGCGTAGCTGGGGTGTCGAGCACAGATACGCAGTATTTT. It specifies CASSVAGVSSTDTQYF.

The V gene is TRBV7-2, the J gene TRBJ1-2, with TRBD1 matching over 8 bases. J gave up 12 bases and V 8 bases, and 14 bases lay outside the gene matches. The CDR3 covers 13 residues. Looked up from germline, CDR1 is SGHTA and CDR2 is FQGNSA. The CDR3 sequence: CASGSRGQGRNTF. DNA of the CDR3: TGTGCCAGCGGCTCACGAGGACAGGGAAGGAACACCTTC.

The chain has TRBV6-2 or TRBV6-3 and TRBJ1-2; D is undetermined. CDR1 MNHEY and CDR2 SVGEGT come from the germline V gene. The V end was cut by 2 bases, the J end by 4 bases, with 8 bases between. This CDR3 comprises 13 residues. CDR3 in amino acids: CASSYGWGYGYTF. CDR3 coding DNA: TGTGCCAGCAGTTACGGGTGGGGCTATGGCTACACCTTC.